A selection of T cell receptor beta chains follows, all from one sample in a study of cytomegalovirus exposure and HLA in healthy donors. Sequencing was performed with immunoSEQ multiplex PCR; in TCRdb, only in-frame clones are kept and a portion is missing. The sample includes more than 200,000 clones, about two thirds seen only once; the top ten take about 2.5%. The sample taken for sequencing was PBMCs. The receptors here all came from a man aged 35 to 55 in good health and CMV-seropositive. The CDR3 runs from the conserved cysteine through the conserved F or W. A D gene is named only where the DNA matches it firmly. Clone size, where shown, is once, few, many, or a class for clones that have expanded.

NA	TRBV7-8	TRBJ1-2	NA	TGTGCCAGCAGCTTAGGAGGGTCTTTTGGCTACACCTTC	CASSLGGSFGYTF
TRBD1	TRBV7-8	TRBJ1-2	NA	TGTGCCAGCAGCTCACCCCGGGACAGGGGTTGGGTTGATGGCTACACCTTC	CASSSPRDRGWVDGYTF
TRBD1	TRBV6-1	TRBJ1-1	NA	TGTGCCGCATTTGCAGGGGGCGGGGAAGCTTTCTTT	CAAFAGGGEAFF
NA	TRBV28	TRBJ1-1	few	TGTGCCAGCAGTTTGGTCACAGGTTCTGAAGCTTTCTTT	CASSLVTGSEAFF
TRBD1	TRBV29-1	TRBJ2-1	NA	TGCAGCGTTGTAGGGACAGGGGATGAGCAGTTCTTC	CSVVGTGDEQFF
NA	TRBV11-1	TRBJ2-4	NA	TGTGCCAGCAGCTTAAACAGAAACATTCAGTACTTC	CASSLNRNIQYF
TRBD1	TRBV7-8	TRBJ2-5	NA	TGTGCCAGCAGCAATGACAGGGGGCGGAGAGAGACCCAGTACTTC	CASSNDRGRRETQYF
TRBD1	TRBV7-9	TRBJ1-1	NA	TGTGCCAGCAGCCCAACAGGGGGCGCGTGGTCTGAAGCTTTCTTT	CASSPTGGAWSEAFF
NA	TRBV5-6	TRBJ1-4	NA	TGTGCCAGCAGCTCCCGACAGCCAGGGAGGGATGAAAAACTGTTTTTT	CASSSRQPGRDEKLFF
NA	TRBV27	TRBJ2-1	few	TGTGCCAGCAGTTTAGGCAACGTTCAATACAATGAGCAGTTCTTC	CASSLGNVQYNEQFF
TRBD2	TRBV5-1	TRBJ2-5	NA	TGCGCCGCCAAAGCTAGCGGGGGGGCCGGGGAGACCCAGTACTTC	CAAKASGGAGETQYF
NA	TRBV7-2	TRBJ2-7	NA	TGTGCCAGCAGCTGGGGGGGGGCGGAAGAGCAGTACTTC	CASSWGGAEEQYF
NA	TRBV9	TRBJ2-1	NA	TGTGCCAGCAGCGGGTGGGGGGGGCCGGGCTCCTACAATGAGCAGTTCTTC	CASSGWGGPGSYNEQFF
TRBD1	TRBV19	TRBJ2-4	NA	TGTGCCAGCACAAGGACAGGGGGAGAGACAAACATTCAGTACTTC	CASTRTGGETNIQYF
TRBD1	TRBV11-2	TRBJ2-7	NA	TGTGCCAGCAGCCCTGGGACAGCCTACGAGCAGTACTTC	CASSPGTAYEQYF
NA	TRBV6-1	TRBJ1-1	NA	TGTGCCACCCGGAACACTGAAGCTTTCTTT	CATRNTEAFF
NA	TRBV2	TRBJ2-5	once	TGTGCCAGCAGGGCCGGGCCAGGGGGGTCCCAAGAGACCCAGTACTTC	CASRAGPGGSQETQYF
NA	TRBV6-6	TRBJ2-7	NA	TGTGCCAGCATTGAGGACAGAGTAACCTACGAGCAGTACTTC	CASIEDRVTYEQYF
TRBD1	TRBV12-5	TRBJ2-3	few	TGTGCTAGTGGCTCAGACAGGGTGGGCACAGATACGCAGTATTTT	CASGSDRVGTDTQYF
NA	TRBV19	TRBJ2-2	NA	TGTGCCAGTACCCGGACAGTGAACACCGGGGAGCTGTTTTTT	CASTRTVNTGELFF
TRBD1	TRBV19	TRBJ2-1	NA	TGTGCCAGTAGTATAGATGGGACAGGGCCCCCTTACAATGAGCAGTTCTTC	CASSIDGTGPPYNEQFF
NA	TRBV7-9	TRBJ2-5	NA	TGTGCCAGCACCCAGGGACTGGCCAAGGCCCAGTACTTC	CASTQGLAKAQYF
NA	TRBV11-2	TRBJ2-7	NA	TGTGCCAGCAGCTTAGTGGCAGGGATGGGCGAGCAGTACTTC	CASSLVAGMGEQYF